This passage covers 17 T cell receptor beta chains from one sample sequenced in a study of cytomegalovirus exposure and HLA in healthy donors. This PCR relied on a set of 60 Vbeta primers and 13 Jbeta primers. Here immunoSEQ multiplex PCR was the method, and the copy in TCRdb shows in-frame clones only, minus some. Seen here are 170,000 or so clones, around 80% observed once, and the top ten hold 6.3%. The specimen was PBMCs. These receptors all come from a male donor in good health and CMV-seropositive.

This chain uses TRBV5-1 with TRBJ2-3; a weak D match, TRBD2 (6 bases). Germline values: CDR1 SGHRS, CDR2 YFSETQ. The V and J ends lost 0 bases and 5 bases respectively, with 16 bases between them. The CDR3 is made up of 16 amino acids. DNA for the CDR3: TGCGCCAGCAGCTTGGTCGGGGGTAAGATAGGAGATACGCAGTATTTT. It specifies CASSLVGGKIGDTQYF. Looking up the rest from reference TRBV5-1 and TRBJ2-3 gives the full variable domain: KAGVTQTPRYLIKTRGQQVTLSCSPISGHRSVSWYQQTPGQGLQFLFEYFSETQRNKGNFPGRFSGRQFSNSRSEMNVSTLELGDSALYLCASSLVGGKIGDTQYFGPGTRLTVL.

This rearrangement joins TRBV28 to TRBJ1-2; 7 bases agree with TRBD1. V gave up 6 bases and J gave up 7 bases; unmatched junction bases: 5. The length of the CDR3 is 12 residues. Germline V gene data show CDR1 as MDHEN and CDR2 as SYDVKM. The DNA for the CDR3 is TGTGCCAGCAGCCTCACAGGGGTTGGCTACACCTTC. Its translation: CASSLTGVGYTF.

CDR3 sequence reads: CASGIQGYEQYF. The CDR3 region has the DNA TGTGCCAGCGGCATTCAGGGCTACGAGCAGTACTTC. The chain recombines TRBV27 with TRBJ2-7; possible D gene TRBD1, 5 bases. This CDR3 has 12 residues. CDR1 is MNHEY and CDR2 is SMNVEV in the germline V gene (reference sequence). V was shortened by 8 bases and J by 3 bases, with 11 bases between the two germline ends.

The chain combines TRBV28 with TRBJ1-2; 10 positions agree with TRBD1. Germline V gene lookup returns CDR1 MDHEN and CDR2 SYDVKM. The CDR3 runs to 14 residues. J lost 4 bases, V lost 5 bases, and 4 bases had no gene match. The CDR3 sequence: CASSGTGAGYGYTF. The DNA of the CDR3 is TGTGCCAGCAGTGGGACAGGGGCCGGCTATGGCTACACCTTC.

This rearrangement joins TRBV19 to TRBJ2-7; 12 nucleotides align to TRBD2. After removal of 6 bases from V and 2 bases from J, the junction contained 5 bases not matched to a gene. CDR1 and CDR2 (germline): LNHDA, SQIVND (reference sequence). The CDR3 covers 15 residues. The CDR3 sequence is CASSTGLAGTYEQYF. The CDR3 DNA reads as TGTGCCAGTAGCACTGGACTAGCGGGGACCTACGAGCAGTACTTC.

The CDR3: CASSVAPQGRTYEQYF. The CDR3 DNA is TGTGCCAGCAGCGTAGCTCCCCAAGGCAGGACCTACGAGCAGTACTTC. The chain uses TRBV9 and TRBJ2-7; no clear D. Germline V gene lookup returns CDR1 SGDLS and CDR2 YYNGEE. This CDR3 has 16 residues. V was clipped by 0 bases and J by 2 bases, with 15 bases between them.

This chain links TRBV28 with TRBJ2-7; perhaps TRBD2 as D (6 bases). The CDR3 totals 15 residues. Germline CDR1 reads MDHEN; CDR2 reads SYDVKM. The V end lost 7 bases, the J end lost 2 bases, and 18 bases lay between the germline ends. The DNA of the CDR3 is TGTGCCAGCATTTCGGGGGACGGGAAAACCTACGAGCAGTACTTC. It translates to CASISGDGKTYEQYF.

This clone was seen only a few times. The chain combines TRBV5-4 with TRBJ1-2, with unresolved D. Germline loops: CDR1 SGHNT, CDR2 YYREEE (reference sequence). The CDR3 loop spans 14 amino acids. The V and J ends lost 2 bases and 8 bases respectively, with 16 bases between them. CDR3 DNA: TGTGCCAGCAGCTTCCCCCCCCTCAGTCGAGGCTACACCTTC. Its translation is CASSFPPLSRGYTF.

The gene calls are TRBV28 and TRBJ2-3; D may be TRBD1 (5 bases). The CDR3 covers 14 residues. Germline values: CDR1 MDHEN, CDR2 SYDVKM. Trimming cost V 7 bases and J 3 bases, with 14 bases left between them. Here the CDR3 DNA reads TGTGCCAGCATGTCAGGGATGGGTACAGATACGCAGTATTTT. Amino acid sequence: CASMSGMGTDTQYF.

This rearrangement joins TRBV2 to TRBJ2-4; D possibly corresponds to TRBD1 (5 bases). Germline V CDR1 and CDR2: SNHLY, FYNNEI. V was trimmed by 8 bases and J by 8 bases, leaving 13 bases between them. CDR3 length: 12 amino acids. The DNA for the CDR3 is TGTGCCAGCCGTCCAGGGTATGACATTCAGTACTTC. Its protein is CASRPGYDIQYF.

The rearrangement joins TRBV4-1 to TRBJ1-1, with D uncertain. The length of the CDR3 is 14 residues. Trimming cost V 4 bases and J 1 base, with 10 bases left between them. CDR1 and CDR2 (germline): MGHRA, YSYEKL. For the CDR3, the DNA is TGCGCCAGCAGCCGAACAGAGACGAACACTGAAGCTTTCTTT. Protein: CASSRTETNTEAFF.

The chain recombines TRBV11-3 with TRBJ2-5, with 14 bases fitting TRBD2. The last part of the DNA fits TRBJ2-7 better; the J call may be wrong. Germline V CDR1 and CDR2: SGHNT, YENEEA. The length of the CDR3 is 15 residues. CDR3 DNA: TGTGCCAGCAGCTCGGGACTAGCGGGAGTTTACGAGCAGTACTTC. Amino acids: CASSSGLAGVYEQYF.

J is TRBJ2-1 and V is TRBV25-1; 7 nucleotides align to TRBD1. Germline CDR1 reads MGHDK; CDR2 reads SYGVNS. V lost 4 bases, J lost 8 bases, and 14 bases stayed unmatched. The CDR3 length is 16 residues. CDR3 DNA sequence: TGTGCCAGCAGTGGGTCCCTAGGACAGGCGCGAGATGAGCAGTTCTTC. Translating gives CASSGSLGQARDEQFF.

The genes are TRBV9 and TRBJ2-1; 10 bases line up with TRBD2. Per the germline V gene, CDR1 is SGDLS and CDR2 is YYNGEE. This CDR3 spans 21 amino acids. V was clipped by 3 bases and J by 0 bases; unmatched bases: 18. The CDR3 region is CASSDRLAGRTGLSSYNEQFF. CDR3 in DNA: TGTGCCAGCAGCGACAGACTAGCGGGTCGGACGGGACTAAGCTCCTACAATGAGCAGTTCTTC.

The V call is TRBV6-1, the J call TRBJ1-5; D not resolved. Between the trimmed V and J ends, which lost 10 bases and 0 bases, there was a span of 13 bases. This CDR3 comprises 14 residues. In germline, CDR1 is MNHNS, CDR2 SASEGT. The CDR3 sequence is CATMVGFSNQPQHF. The CDR3 DNA sequence: TGTGCCACCATGGTCGGGTTTAGCAATCAGCCCCAGCATTTT.

The V gene is TRBV5-1, the J gene TRBJ1-1; D possibly corresponds to TRBD1 (6 bases). V was shortened by 3 bases and J by 5 bases, with 11 bases between the two germline ends. Germline V gives CDR1 SGHRS, CDR2 YFSETQ. The CDR3 extends over 13 amino acids. The CDR3 region is CASSSQGGTEAFF. Written as DNA, the CDR3 is TGCGCCAGCAGCTCACAGGGTGGGACTGAAGCTTTCTTT. Drawing the rest from reference TRBV5-1 and TRBJ1-1, the complete variable domain is KAGVTQTPRYLIKTRGQQVTLSCSPISGHRSVSWYQQTPGQGLQFLFEYFSETQRNKGNFPGRFSGRQFSNSRSEMNVSTLELGDSALYLCASSSQGGTEAFFGQGTRLTVV.

J is TRBJ2-7 and V is TRBV12-5; TRBD2 is a possible D gene (6 bases). The germline V and J ends were trimmed by 4 bases and 5 bases, with 15 bases remaining between them. Germline CDR1 and CDR2: LGHNT and FRNRAP. There are 14 residues in the CDR3. CDR3 in amino acids: CASGSGLRGHEQYF. The CDR3, as DNA: TGTGCTAGTGGTTCGGGACTGAGGGGCCACGAGCAGTACTTC.